Presented here are 13 T cell receptor beta chains from one specimen sequenced in a study of blood T cell repertoires in COVID-19. Only in-frame clones appear in the TCRdb table, and some are missing; sequencing was by immunoSEQ multiplex PCR. The table includes 100,000 or so clones, roughly 85% detected once. The sequenced material came from peripheral blood. The receptors stem from a human donor in a cohort sampled during active COVID-19.

The J gene is TRBJ2-7, the V gene TRBV30; 10 nucleotides align to TRBD2. Germline CDR1 is GTSNPN and CDR2 is SVGIG (reference sequence). There are 16 residues in the CDR3. After removal of 2 bases from V and 4 bases from J, the junction contained 11 bases not matched to a gene. CDR3 DNA: TGTGCCTGGAGTCCCCCCAGCGGGGGGGTCGCGTACGAGCAGTACTTC. The encoded protein is CAWSPPSGGVAYEQYF.

The chain combines TRBV5-4 with TRBJ2-2; unclear D gene. In germline, CDR1 is SGHNT, CDR2 YYREEE (reference sequence). This CDR3 region has 12 residues. Trimming shortened V by 3 bases and J by 3 bases, and 3 bases separated the two germline ends. As DNA, the CDR3 is TGTGCCAGCAGCTCTTACACCGGGGAGCTGTTTTTT. It specifies CASSSYTGELFF.

The genes are TRBV4-1 and TRBJ2-1; 10 bases agree with TRBD2. Per the germline V gene, CDR1 is MGHRA and CDR2 is YSYEKL. There are 16 residues in the CDR3. The V and J ends lost 1 base and 9 bases, in that order; junction bases with no gene match: 9. In nucleotides, the CDR3 is TGCGCCAGCAGCCAAGGGTGGACTAGCGGCCCGGGTGAGCAGTTCTTC. Protein: CASSQGWTSGPGEQFF.

This clone was picked up one time. This rearrangement joins TRBV5-1 to TRBJ2-2; possibly TRBD2 for D (6 bases). The CDR3 has 14 amino acids. CDR1 and CDR2 (germline): SGHRS, YFSETQ. V was pared by 7 bases and J by 0 bases, with 10 bases between. CDR3 nucleotide sequence: TGCGCCAGCTCCGGGGGTGCGAACACCGGGGAGCTGTTTTTT. Residues: CASSGGANTGELFF.

The genes are TRBV7-2 and TRBJ1-4, with 7 bases fitting TRBD1. The germline V gene has CDR1 SGHTA and CDR2 FQGNSA. With V trimmed by 7 bases and J by 3 bases, 5 bases remained unmatched. The CDR3 sequence is 14 residues long. The DNA of the CDR3 is TGTGCCAGCAAGCGCGGACAGGCTAATGAAAAACTGTTTTTT. Amino acid sequence: CASKRGQANEKLFF.

This clone was seen just once. The CDR3: CASSALSSGPLSYEQYF. Here the CDR3 DNA reads TGTGCCAGCAGCGCCCTGAGCAGCGGGCCCCTCTCCTACGAGCAGTACTTC. The genes are TRBV3-1 (or the pseudogene TRBV3-2) and TRBJ2-7; possible D gene TRBD2, 6 bases. CDR1 LGHDT and CDR2 YNNKEL come from the germline V gene (reference sequence). The CDR3 consists of 17 residues. V lost 5 bases to trimming and J lost 0 bases, with 20 bases between them.

The chain couples TRBV2 to TRBJ1-1; D unresolved. The CDR3 covers 15 residues. Germline V lookup: CDR1 SNHLY, CDR2 FYNNEI. Deletions cut 7 bases from V and 6 bases from J, with 21 bases between. CDR3 region: CASTITFGWAAEAFF. As DNA, the CDR3 is TGTGCCAGCACTATTACCTTCGGATGGGCCGCTGAAGCTTTCTTT.

The rearrangement uses TRBV18 and TRBJ2-1, with 9 bases lining up with TRBD2. Unmatched junction bases numbered 12, after V lost 6 bases and J lost 9 bases. The V gene's germline CDR1 is KGHSH and CDR2 LQKENI. The CDR3 is 15 residues long. This chain's CDR3 is CASSTVSGGRSEQFF. As DNA, the CDR3 is TGTGCCAGCTCGACGGTCAGCGGGGGGCGTAGTGAGCAGTTCTTC.

This rearrangement joins TRBV10-2 to TRBJ1-1; a possible D gene is TRBD1 (5 bases). The germline V gene has CDR1 WSHSY and CDR2 SAAADI. V was pared by 7 bases and J by 1 base, with 10 bases between. The CDR3 is made up of 13 amino acids. In DNA form, the CDR3 reads TGCGCCAGCACGGGTGGGGCGAACACTGAAGCTTTCTTT. Its protein product is CASTGGANTEAFF.

This sequence joins TRBV10-3 and TRBJ2-1, with TRBD2 matching 10 bases. CDR1 and CDR2 from the germline V gene are ENHRY and SYGVKD. The CDR3 is 15 amino acids. V lost 7 bases and J lost 1; bases outside the gene matches: 4. CDR3 amino acids: CAITSSGSSYNEQFF. DNA for the CDR3: TGTGCCATCACCTCTAGCGGGAGTTCCTACAATGAGCAGTTCTTC.

There are a few counts of this clone. The rearrangement uses TRBV10-1 and TRBJ1-1; no firm D call. Looked up from germline, CDR1 is WNHNN and CDR2 is SYGVQD (reference sequence). The V end lost 2 bases, the J end lost 1 base, and 8 bases lay between the germline ends. The CDR3 has 14 amino acids. CDR3 coding DNA: TGCGCCAGCAGTGAGGGTCCGGGGAACACTGAAGCTTTCTTT. Translating gives CASSEGPGNTEAFF.

The CDR3 coding sequence is TGTGCCAGCAGTTACTCGGGGGGATTGAACACCGGGGAGCTGTTTTTT. Protein: CASSYSGGLNTGELFF. The rearrangement links TRBV6-2 or TRBV6-3 to TRBJ2-2; perhaps TRBD2 as D (6 bases). Trimming stripped 0 bases from V and 1 base from J, with 9 bases between. CDR3 length: 16 residues. The germline V gene has CDR1 MNHEY and CDR2 SVGEGT.

The chain joins TRBV7-2 to TRBJ2-2; the D gene is possibly TRBD2 (7 bases). This CDR3 has 16 residues. CDR1 and CDR2 from the germline V gene are SGHTA and FQGNSA. The V and J ends lost 1 base and 2 bases respectively, with 11 bases between them. CDR3 coding DNA: TGTGCCAGCAGCTTAGGAGGGGGGGCCAACACCGGGGAGCTGTTTTTT. This codes for CASSLGGGANTGELFF.